This TCR beta chain was recorded in a study of T cells in Graves' hyperthyroidism and ophthalmopathy. Turning to the study itself: Peripheral blood specimens were obtained at initial diagnosis, prior to any treatment.

What was amplified from RNA transcripts were TCR beta CDR3 regions. Initially, a first-round RT-PCR of the TCR CDR3 employed the HTBI primer set. MiXCR, applied by TCRdb to the multiplex PCR reads, yields one record per CDR3 protein. The data show some 250,000 distinct CDR3 sequences, roughly 15% seen once. The PBMCs were taken from around 10 ml of fresh peripheral blood. This clonotype was seen repeatedly, ten times or more. Its antigen is still unknown. Study outcomes and limitations: Blood also contained most expanded thyroid clonotypes above 0.001. Ophthalmopathy and stable hyperthyroidism were separated by a 13 V-J model.

Trimming removed 5 bases at V and 8 bases at J, with 7 bases between. The CDR3 sequence is 12 residues long. The germline gives CDR1 SGHAT, CDR2 FQNNGV. What was sequenced was blood. The chain carries TRBV11-2 and TRBJ1-6; no clear D gene. This TCR came from a woman in her 40s with Graves' hyperthyroidism that later progressed to Graves' ophthalmopathy. Written as DNA, the CDR3 is TGTGCCAGCAGCCCCCAATATTCACCCCTCCACTTT. It encodes CASSPQYSPLHF.